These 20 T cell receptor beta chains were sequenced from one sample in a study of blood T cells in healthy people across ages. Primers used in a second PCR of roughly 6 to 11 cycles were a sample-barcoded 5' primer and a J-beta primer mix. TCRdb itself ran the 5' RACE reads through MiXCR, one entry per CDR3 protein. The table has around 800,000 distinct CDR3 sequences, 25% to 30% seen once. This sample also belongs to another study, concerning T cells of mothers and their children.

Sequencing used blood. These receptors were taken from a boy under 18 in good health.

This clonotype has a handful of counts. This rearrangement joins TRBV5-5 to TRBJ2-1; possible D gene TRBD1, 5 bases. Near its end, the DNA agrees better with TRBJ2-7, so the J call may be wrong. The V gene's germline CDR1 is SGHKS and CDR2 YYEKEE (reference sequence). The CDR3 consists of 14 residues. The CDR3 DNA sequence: TGTGCCAGCAGCTTGGGGGGCAGTTTTAACGAGCAGTACTTC. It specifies CASSLGGSFNEQYF.

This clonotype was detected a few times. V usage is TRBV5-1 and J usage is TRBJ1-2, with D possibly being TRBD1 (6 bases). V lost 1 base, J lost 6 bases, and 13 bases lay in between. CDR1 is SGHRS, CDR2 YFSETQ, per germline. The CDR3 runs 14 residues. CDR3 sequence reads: CASSLPTGFHGYTF. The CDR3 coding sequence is TGCGCCAGCAGCTTGCCCACAGGGTTTCATGGCTACACCTTC.

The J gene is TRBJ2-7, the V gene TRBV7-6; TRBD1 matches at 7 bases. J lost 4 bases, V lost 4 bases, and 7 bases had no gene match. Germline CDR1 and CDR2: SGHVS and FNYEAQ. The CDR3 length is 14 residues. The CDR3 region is CASSSMVQGYEQYF. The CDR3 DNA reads TGTGCCAGCAGCTCGATGGTACAGGGGTACGAGCAGTACTTC.

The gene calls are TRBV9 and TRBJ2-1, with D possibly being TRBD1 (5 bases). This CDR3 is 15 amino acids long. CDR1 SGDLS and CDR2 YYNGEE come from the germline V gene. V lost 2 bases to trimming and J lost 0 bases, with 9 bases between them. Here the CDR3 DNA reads TGTGCCAGCAGCGTCTCCCAGGGCTCCTACAATGAGCAGTTCTTC. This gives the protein CASSVSQGSYNEQFF.

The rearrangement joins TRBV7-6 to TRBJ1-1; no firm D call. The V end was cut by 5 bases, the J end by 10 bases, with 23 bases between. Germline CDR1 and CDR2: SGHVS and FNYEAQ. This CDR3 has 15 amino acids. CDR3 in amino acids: CASSPDLALLTRAFF. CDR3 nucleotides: TGTGCCAGCAGCCCCGATTTGGCACTCCTGACTCGAGCTTTCTTT.

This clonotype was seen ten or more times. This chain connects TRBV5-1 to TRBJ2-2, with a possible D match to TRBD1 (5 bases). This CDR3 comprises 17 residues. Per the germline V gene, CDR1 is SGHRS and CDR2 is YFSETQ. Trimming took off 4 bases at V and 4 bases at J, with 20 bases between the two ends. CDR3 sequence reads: CASSASQGTQPTGELFF. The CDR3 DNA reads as TGCGCCAGCAGCGCCTCGCAGGGTACGCAGCCCACCGGGGAGCTGTTTTTT.

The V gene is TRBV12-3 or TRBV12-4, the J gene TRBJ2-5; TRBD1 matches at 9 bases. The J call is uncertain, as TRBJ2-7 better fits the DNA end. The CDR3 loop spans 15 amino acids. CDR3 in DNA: TGTGCCAGCAGCTGGGGTCGGGACAGGGCCTACGAGCAGTACTTC. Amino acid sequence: CASSWGRDRAYEQYF.

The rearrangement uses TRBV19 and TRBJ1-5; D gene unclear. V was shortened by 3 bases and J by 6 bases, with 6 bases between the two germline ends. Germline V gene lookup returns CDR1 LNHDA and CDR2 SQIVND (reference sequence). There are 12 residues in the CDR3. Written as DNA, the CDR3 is TGTGCCAGTAGTATCCCTAGTCAGCCCCAGCATTTT. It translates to CASSIPSQPQHF. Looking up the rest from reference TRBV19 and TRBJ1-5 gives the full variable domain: DGGITQSPKYLFRKEGQNVTLSCEQNLNHDAMYWYRQDPGQGLRLIYYSQIVNDFQKGDIAEGYSVSREKKESFPLTVTSAQKNPTAFYLCASSIPSQPQHFGDGTRLSIL.

The CDR3 DNA reads TGTGCCAGCAACAGGGTGGGTCAGCCCCAGCATTTT. This translates into CASNRVGQPQHF. This rearrangement joins TRBV7-9 to TRBJ1-5; the D gene is possibly TRBD1 (6 bases). V was clipped by 7 bases and J by 6 bases, with 10 bases between them. Germline V CDR1 and CDR2: SEHNR, FQNEAQ (reference sequence). CDR3 length: 12 amino acids.

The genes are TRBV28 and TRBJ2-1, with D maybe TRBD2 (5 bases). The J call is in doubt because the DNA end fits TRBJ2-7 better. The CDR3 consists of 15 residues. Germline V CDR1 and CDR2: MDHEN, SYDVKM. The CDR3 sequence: CASNVGLNSPLEQYF. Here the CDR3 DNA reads TGTGCCAGCAATGTAGGACTTAATTCCCCTCTCGAGCAGTACTTC.

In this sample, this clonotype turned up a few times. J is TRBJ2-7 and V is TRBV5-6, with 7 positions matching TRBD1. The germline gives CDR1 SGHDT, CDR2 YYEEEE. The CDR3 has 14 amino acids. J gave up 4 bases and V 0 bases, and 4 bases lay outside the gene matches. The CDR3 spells CASSLVTGLYEQYF. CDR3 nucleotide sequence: TGTGCCAGCAGCTTGGTGACAGGGTTATACGAGCAGTACTTC.

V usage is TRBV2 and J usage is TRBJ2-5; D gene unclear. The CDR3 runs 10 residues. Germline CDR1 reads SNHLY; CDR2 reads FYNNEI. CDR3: CAVWRKTQYF. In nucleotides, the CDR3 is TGTGCTGTTTGGCGGAAGACCCAGTACTTC.

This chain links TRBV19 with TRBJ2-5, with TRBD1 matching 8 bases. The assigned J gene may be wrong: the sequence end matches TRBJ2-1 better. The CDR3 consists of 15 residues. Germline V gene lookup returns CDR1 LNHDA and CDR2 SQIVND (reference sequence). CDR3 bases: TGTGCCAGTAGTATAACAGGGGGACTCTACAATGAGCAGTTCTTC. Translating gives CASSITGGLYNEQFF.

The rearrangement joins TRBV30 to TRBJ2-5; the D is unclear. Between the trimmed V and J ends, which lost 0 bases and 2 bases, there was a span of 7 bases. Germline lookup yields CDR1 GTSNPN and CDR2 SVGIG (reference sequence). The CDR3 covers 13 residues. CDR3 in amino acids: CAWSVAAQETQYF. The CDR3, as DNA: TGTGCCTGGAGTGTGGCAGCACAAGAGACCCAGTACTTC.

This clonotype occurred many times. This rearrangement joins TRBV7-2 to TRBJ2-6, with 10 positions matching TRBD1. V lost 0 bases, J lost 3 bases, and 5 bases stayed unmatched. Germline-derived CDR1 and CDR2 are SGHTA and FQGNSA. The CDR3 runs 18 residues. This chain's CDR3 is CASSLAGTGVGGANVLTF. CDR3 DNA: TGTGCCAGCAGCTTAGCCGGGACAGGGGTTGGTGGGGCCAACGTCCTGACTTTC.

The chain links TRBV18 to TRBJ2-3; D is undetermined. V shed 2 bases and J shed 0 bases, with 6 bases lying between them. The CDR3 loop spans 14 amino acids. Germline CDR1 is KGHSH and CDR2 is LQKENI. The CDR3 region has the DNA TGTGCCAGCTCACCATCCCCGAGCACAGATACGCAGTATTTT. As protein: CASSPSPSTDTQYF.

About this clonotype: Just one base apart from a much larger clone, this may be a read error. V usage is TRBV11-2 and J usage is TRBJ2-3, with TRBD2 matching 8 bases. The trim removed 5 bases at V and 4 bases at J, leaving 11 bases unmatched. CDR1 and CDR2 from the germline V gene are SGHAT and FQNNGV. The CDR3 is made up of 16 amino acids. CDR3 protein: CASSPPGGLSADTQYF. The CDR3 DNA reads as TGTGCCAGCAGCCCGCCGGGGGGGTTGAGTGCAGATACGCAGTATTTT.

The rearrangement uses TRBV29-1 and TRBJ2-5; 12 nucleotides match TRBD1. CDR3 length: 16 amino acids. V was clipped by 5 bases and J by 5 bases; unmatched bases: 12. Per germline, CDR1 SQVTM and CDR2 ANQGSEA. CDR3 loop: CSVPGTGGIRWETQYF. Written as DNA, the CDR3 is TGCAGCGTTCCTGGGACAGGGGGCATACGCTGGGAGACCCAGTACTTC.

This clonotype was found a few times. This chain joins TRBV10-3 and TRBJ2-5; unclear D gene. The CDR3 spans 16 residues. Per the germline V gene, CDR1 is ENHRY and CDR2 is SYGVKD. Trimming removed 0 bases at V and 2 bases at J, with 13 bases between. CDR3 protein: CAISESKGPPQETQYF. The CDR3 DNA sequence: TGTGCCATCAGTGAGTCGAAAGGACCCCCACAAGAGACCCAGTACTTC.

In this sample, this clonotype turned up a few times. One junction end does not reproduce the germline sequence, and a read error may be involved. For the CDR3, the DNA is TGCGCCAGCAGTTTATCCCTACGACAGAAACCAAACTACGAGCAGTACTTC. Protein sequence: CASSLSLRQKPNYEQYF. The chain carries TRBV28 and TRBJ2-7; tentatively, D is TRBD1 (5 bases). The CDR3 totals 17 residues. Germline CDR1 reads MDHEN; CDR2 reads SYDVKM.